This T cell receptor beta chain was identified in a study of vaccination and CD4 T cells after COVID-19. The ends lost 2 bases at V and 0 bases at J; junction bases unmatched: 12. The V gene's germline CDR1 is MDHEN and CDR2 SYDVKM. CDR3 length: 19 residues. The Oncomine TCR Beta short-read assay sequenced DNA from cultured CD4+ T cells. TCRdb used MiXCR to reprocess the PCR reads, holding one entry per CDR3 protein. The sample contains some 9,600 distinct CDR3 sequences, 55% to 75% of which appear only once. This sample's treatment: approximately 9-day PBMC culture with coronavirus spike peptide pools or control peptides (ViraFEST assay). As for this clonotype: Its cognate antigen is unknown.

This receptor was identified in a human donor who had recovered from COVID-19. The chain joins TRBV28 to TRBJ1-5; 8 nucleotides match TRBD1. Sequencing input: CD4+ T cells from blood, cultured in vitro. The CDR3 spells CASSLVVSQGAYSNQPQHF. DNA for the CDR3: TGTGCCAGCAGTTTAGTTGTATCCCAGGGGGCATATAGCAATCAGCCCCAGCATTTT.